One sample yielded the 19 T cell receptor beta chains listed below, sequenced in a study of shared clonotypes between healthy human individuals. Measured with immunoSEQ multiplex PCR; TCRdb has only the in-frame clones, and not every one. Among millions of clones listed, just over 90% were seen once. The specimen sequenced was naive CD4+ T cells sorted from blood. Subset in this sample: CD45RA+ positively selected. Receptors were obtained from a man younger than 35 in good health.

This rearrangement joins TRBV7-6 to TRBJ2-5; tentative D call: TRBD1 (6 bases). V was cut by 5 bases and J by 4 bases, with 14 bases left in between. The CDR3 is 14 amino acids. In germline, CDR1 is SGHVS, CDR2 FNYEAQ. The CDR3 sequence is CASSHDRSGETQYF. CDR3 DNA sequence: TGTGCCAGCAGCCACGACAGGAGTGGAGAGACCCAGTACTTC.

The chain employs TRBV6-6 and TRBJ2-3; D perhaps matches TRBD1 (6 bases). The CDR3 is 15 residues long. Germline CDR1 is MNHNY and CDR2 is SVGAGI (reference sequence). V was clipped by 0 bases and J by 6 bases, with 13 bases between them. For the CDR3, the DNA is TGTGCCAGCAGTTACTCGGAAGTGAGGGGGGATACGCAGTATTTT. This translates into CASSYSEVRGDTQYF.

With regard to this clone: Other DNA sequences of this sample code for an identical CDR3. The rearrangement joins TRBV6-5 to TRBJ1-5; tentatively, D is TRBD1 (6 bases). V lost 6 bases to trimming and J lost 3 bases, with 9 bases between them. Germline lookup yields CDR1 MNHEY and CDR2 SVGAGI. This CDR3 is built from 13 residues. The CDR3 loop reads CASRDSYNQPQHF. The CDR3 DNA sequence: TGTGCCAGCAGGGACAGCTACAATCAGCCCCAGCATTTT.

The chain is built from TRBV18 and TRBJ2-3; 8 bases map to TRBD2. Germline values: CDR1 KGHSH, CDR2 LQKENI. CDR3 length: 13 residues. The J segment lost 8 bases and the V segment lost 8 bases, leaving 9 bases of the junction unmatched. The DNA for the CDR3 is TGTGCCAGCGACGCGGGGGGCCCTGGTACGCAGTATTTT. Protein: CASDAGGPGTQYF.

Points on this clone: This CDR3 is also generated by other DNA sequences in the sample. The rearrangement links TRBV29-1 to TRBJ2-7; the match to TRBD2 covers 7 bases. The CDR3 length is 13 residues. V was clipped by 7 bases and J by 1 base; unmatched bases: 7. Germline V gene lookup returns CDR1 SQVTM and CDR2 ANQGSEA. The DNA for the CDR3 is TGCAGCGCCACCCCTAGCGGTTCCTACGAGCAGTACTTC. It translates to CSATPSGSYEQYF.

The gene calls are TRBV5-8 and TRBJ2-1; 8 bases match TRBD2. The germline V gene has CDR1 SGHTS and CDR2 YDEGEE. This CDR3 region has 15 residues. Trimming cost V 6 bases and J 7 bases; bases outside gene matches: 12. The CDR3 region has the DNA TGTGCCAGCACCACCGACGGGAGGGAAAAGAATGAGCAGTTCTTC. Translation gives CASTTDGREKNEQFF.

CDR3 in amino acids: CASSVRDSNEKLFF. For the CDR3, the DNA is TGTGCCAGCAGTGTCAGGGACTCTAATGAAAAACTGTTTTTT. This sequence joins TRBV6-1 and TRBJ1-4; D may be TRBD1 (5 bases). This CDR3 is 14 amino acids long. V was clipped by 4 bases and J by 3 bases, with 9 bases between them. Per germline, CDR1 MNHNS and CDR2 SASEGT.

The rearrangement uses TRBV10-1 and TRBJ2-2; tentatively, D is TRBD1 (6 bases). The germline V gene has CDR1 WNHNN and CDR2 SYGVQD (reference sequence). The CDR3 is made up of 15 amino acids. V dropped 4 bases and J dropped 4 bases, with 13 bases sitting between them. The CDR3 nucleotides read TGCGCCAGCAGTGGTGAGGGGGTCGGCACCGGGGAGCTGTTTTTT. It is translated as CASSGEGVGTGELFF.

This chain's CDR3 is CASSLGDRMNTEAFF. DNA for the CDR3: TGTGCCAGCAGCTTGGGAGACAGGATGAACACTGAAGCTTTCTTT. The chain carries TRBV5-6 and TRBJ1-1, with D possibly being TRBD1 (6 bases). This CDR3 region has 15 residues. CDR1 and CDR2 from the germline V gene are SGHDT and YYEEEE. Trimming pared 0 bases from V and 0 bases from J, leaving 9 bases between.

The chain employs TRBV28 and TRBJ1-2; 9 bases agree with TRBD1. The CDR3 runs 14 residues. J gave up 6 bases and V 7 bases, and 9 bases lay outside the gene matches. Germline V gives CDR1 MDHEN, CDR2 SYDVKM. The CDR3 nucleotides read TGTGCCAGCACCCCAGGAGGGACAGGGAATGGCTACACCTTC. Protein: CASTPGGTGNGYTF.

The gene calls are TRBV7-2 and TRBJ2-1; 8 nucleotides agree with TRBD1. Germline CDR1 and CDR2: SGHTA and FQGNSA. The CDR3 extends over 17 amino acids. Trimming cost V 5 bases and J 3 bases; bases outside gene matches: 12. The CDR3 DNA is TGTGCCAGCAGCCAGGGGGCAGGGAACTACCACTACAATGAGCAGTTCTTC. It encodes CASSQGAGNYHYNEQFF.

V gene TRBV5-1 combines with J gene TRBJ2-1; possibly TRBD1 for D (7 bases). There are 14 residues in the CDR3. V lost 1 base, J lost 7 bases, and 12 bases lay in between. Germline assignment: CDR1 SGHRS and CDR2 YFSETQ. The CDR3 is CASSLTAGGNEQFF. The CDR3 DNA sequence: TGCGCCAGCAGCTTGACTGCAGGGGGGAATGAGCAGTTCTTC. Based on the CDR3 plus reference TRBV5-1 and TRBJ2-1, the full variable domain is KAGVTQTPRYLIKTRGQQVTLSCSPISGHRSVSWYQQTPGQGLQFLFEYFSETQRNKGNFPGRFSGRQFSNSRSEMNVSTLELGDSALYLCASSLTAGGNEQFFGPGTRLTVL.

This sequence joins TRBV30 and TRBJ1-1; maybe TRBD1 (5 bases). The germline gives CDR1 GTSNPN, CDR2 SVGIG (reference sequence). The CDR3 runs 13 residues. Trimming removed 2 bases from V and 1 base from J, with 8 bases in between. CDR3 region: CAWSHQGNTEAFF. CDR3 bases: TGTGCCTGGAGTCATCAGGGGAACACTGAAGCTTTCTTT.

This clone was found once. This chain connects TRBV25-1 to TRBJ2-3; D ambiguous. The CDR3 has 11 residues. Deletions cut 6 bases from V and 4 bases from J, with 5 bases between. Germline loops: CDR1 MGHDK, CDR2 SYGVNS. The CDR3 is CASRKADTQYF. In DNA, the CDR3 is TGTGCCAGCAGGAAGGCAGATACGCAGTATTTT.

Remarks on this clone: Other DNA sequences within the sample encode an identical CDR3. The V gene is TRBV5-4, the J gene TRBJ2-3; 7 bases align to TRBD2. The CDR3 contains 14 residues. Looked up from germline, CDR1 is SGHNT and CDR2 is YYREEE (reference sequence). Trimming at V came to 3 bases and at J to 0 bases, leaving 1 base not matched to a gene. The CDR3 loop is CASSSGGSTDTQYF. The CDR3 DNA follows: TGTGCCAGCAGCTCCGGGGGGAGCACAGATACGCAGTATTTT.

This clone was picked up a small number of times. This chain joins TRBV18 and TRBJ1-1; 8 bases line up with TRBD1. J gave up 1 base and V 5 bases, and 3 bases lay outside the gene matches. This CDR3 has 14 residues. The germline V gene encodes CDR1 KGHSH and CDR2 LQKENI. CDR3 amino acids: CASSTDRANTEAFF. The CDR3, as DNA: TGTGCCAGCTCAACGGACAGGGCGAACACTGAAGCTTTCTTT. Variable domain in full (rest from reference TRBV18 and TRBJ1-1): NAGVMQNPRHLVRRRGQEARLRCSPMKGHSHVYWYRQLPEEGLKFMVYLQKENIIDESGMPKERFSAEFPKEGPSILRIQQVVRGDSAAYFCASSTDRANTEAFFGQGTRLTVV.

This sequence joins TRBV5-1 and TRBJ1-1; D possibly corresponds to TRBD1 (5 bases). Deletions cut 4 bases from V and 1 base from J, with 14 bases between. Looked up from germline, CDR1 is SGHRS and CDR2 is YFSETQ. The CDR3 length is 15 residues. The chain's CDR3 is CASSVEGFPNTEAFF. CDR3 sequence (DNA): TGCGCCAGCAGCGTTGAGGGGTTCCCGAACACTGAAGCTTTCTTT. The whole variable domain, filled in from reference TRBV5-1 and TRBJ1-1, reads KAGVTQTPRYLIKTRGQQVTLSCSPISGHRSVSWYQQTPGQGLQFLFEYFSETQRNKGNFPGRFSGRQFSNSRSEMNVSTLELGDSALYLCASSVEGFPNTEAFFGQGTRLTVV.

The chain recombines TRBV18 with TRBJ2-5; TRBD2 matches 12 bases. The trim removed 4 bases at V and 4 bases at J, leaving 4 bases unmatched. CDR1 is KGHSH and CDR2 is LQKENI in the germline V gene. The CDR3 is 15 residues long. This CDR3 is CASSRETSGGETQYF. The CDR3 region has the DNA TGTGCCAGCTCACGAGAGACTAGCGGGGGAGAGACCCAGTACTTC.

The chain couples TRBV10-2 to TRBJ1-5; tentative D call: TRBD1 (5 bases). The germline gives CDR1 WSHSY, CDR2 SAAADI. The CDR3 length is 12 residues. The ends were cut back, 2 bases at V and 11 bases at J, with 10 bases in the middle. The chain's CDR3 is CASSEGGGAQHF. In DNA form, the CDR3 reads TGCGCCAGCAGTGAGGGCGGGGGGGCCCAGCATTTT.